Presented here are 5 T cell receptor beta chains from one specimen sequenced in a study of CD4+ T cells in melanoma. The protocol was immunoSEQ multiplex PCR, while the TCRdb copy is restricted to in-frame clones and leaves out a portion. This table has 18,000 or so clones, 81% appearing once. The source material was cells from a culture (not recorded whether cultured in vitro). The source is a human donor with melanoma.

This rearrangement joins TRBV7-6 to TRBJ1-4; D unclear. The CDR3 is 15 residues long. Trimming pared 5 bases from V and 0 bases from J, leaving 10 bases between. CDR1 SGHVS and CDR2 FNYEAQ come from the germline V gene. For the CDR3, the DNA is TGTGCCAGCAGCCCGAACGGTGCAACTAATGAAAAACTGTTTTTT. This sequence encodes CASSPNGATNEKLFF.

The J gene is TRBJ2-1, the V gene TRBV27, with 8 bases fitting TRBD2. V dropped 7 bases and J dropped 4; count of bases not matched to a gene: 12. CDR1 and CDR2 from the germline V gene are MNHEY and SMNVEV (reference sequence). The CDR3 is made up of 16 amino acids. The CDR3 DNA reads as TGTGCCAGCAAGAATCGTGCGGGGGGTAGTTACAATGAGCAGTTCTTC. Its translation: CASKNRAGGSYNEQFF.

This sequence joins TRBV5-1 and TRBJ2-5; D is tentatively TRBD1 or TRBD2 (8 bases each). Trimming pared 0 bases from V and 4 bases from J, leaving 16 bases between. The CDR3 spans 16 residues. The germline gives CDR1 SGHRS, CDR2 YFSETQ. The CDR3 coding sequence is TGCGCCAGCAGCTTGGCTGGACAGGGACTAGGAGAGACCCAGTACTTC. It codes for CASSLAGQGLGETQYF.

The J gene is TRBJ1-5, the V gene TRBV6-5; a weak D match, TRBD1 (5 bases). The V and J ends lost 6 bases and 0 bases respectively, with 12 bases between them. Germline V gene data show CDR1 as MNHEY and CDR2 as SVGAGI. The CDR3 is 15 amino acids. The CDR3, as DNA: TGTGCCAGCAGACACCGACAGATTAGCAATCAGCCCCAGCATTTT. Protein: CASRHRQISNQPQHF.

This clone was seen just once. The chain recombines TRBV30 with TRBJ1-3; TRBD1 is a possible D gene (6 bases). V lost 4 bases to trimming and J lost 4 bases, with 14 bases between them. CDR3 length: 14 amino acids. Germline-derived CDR1 and CDR2 are GTSNPN and SVGIG (reference sequence). DNA of the CDR3: TGTGCCTGGATGGGCTGGGGGCCGGGAAACACCATATATTTT. It translates to CAWMGWGPGNTIYF.